This T cell receptor beta chain was profiled in a study of cytomegalovirus exposure and HLA in healthy donors. Turning to this clone: Its antigen is not identified. Germline and junction disagree at one end, which may indicate a read error.

Study outcomes and limitations: For cytomegalovirus status, the classifier reportedly gave diagnoses with high specificity and sensitivity. Later analysis identified 15,000 to 20,000 TCR beta sequences associated with HLA alleles, using a false discovery rate threshold of 0.05.

Germline assignment: CDR1 SGHAT and CDR2 FQNNGV. The CDR3 contains 13 residues. PCR employed 60 Vbeta and 13 Jbeta primers. TCRdb's copy holds only in-frame clones and misses some; the assay was immunoSEQ multiplex PCR. Of about 120,000 clones in the sample, around four fifths were seen once. This sequence originates from a woman in her thirties or forties in good health and CMV-seronegative. The sequenced sample consisted of PBMCs. This chain connects TRBV11-2 to TRBJ1-2; D is unclear. The CDR3 DNA follows: TGTGCCAGCAGCCTCCCGATGAACTATGACTACACCTTC. It specifies CASSLPMNYDYTF.